Below are 13 T cell receptor beta chains sequenced from a single sample in a study of T cells after yellow fever vaccination. In TCRdb, the 5' RACE reads were re-called with MiXCR into one record per CDR3 protein. This table holds some 600,000 distinct CDR3 sequences, roughly a sixth found once. Sequencing was performed on PBMCs, taken 4 to 6 days after the first yellow fever vaccination. These receptors were collected from a man aged 18 to 30 who received the YFV17D yellow fever vaccine.

This CDR3 reads CAERGLSGEQFF. The DNA for the CDR3 is TGTGCTGAGAGAGGACTTTCCGGTGAGCAGTTCTTC. The chain carries TRBV2 and TRBJ2-1; D is perhaps TRBD2 (5 bases). The CDR3 runs 12 residues. Germline V gives CDR1 SNHLY, CDR2 FYNNEI.

This chain links TRBV5-1 with TRBJ2-7; no clear D. CDR1 SGHRS and CDR2 YFSETQ come from the germline V gene. V lost 0 bases to trimming and J lost 7 bases, with 14 bases between them. The CDR3 is 14 amino acids. CDR3: CASSLGTLGMEQYF. The DNA for the CDR3 is TGCGCCAGCAGCTTGGGGACCCTAGGTATGGAGCAGTACTTC.

The table lists this clonotype with a few counts. This CDR3 reads CASSLVGRSGELFF. The CDR3 DNA follows: TGTGCCAGCAGTTTAGTGGGTCGGAGCGGGGAGCTGTTTTTT. J is TRBJ2-2 and V is TRBV28; the D is unclear. Trimming took 2 bases from V and 7 from J, leaving 11 bases between them. Germline V CDR1 and CDR2: MDHEN, SYDVKM. CDR3 length: 14 residues.

Details on this clonotype: The junction and the germline gene differ at one end; a read error may be behind it. This CDR3 reads CASSLDNRGLEAFF. Here the CDR3 DNA reads TGCGCCAGCAGTTTGGATAACAGGGGGCTAGAAGCTTTCTTT. The V and J genes are TRBV5-1 and TRBJ1-1; 9 bases map to TRBD1. The CDR3 is 14 amino acids. CDR1 is SGHRS and CDR2 is YFSETQ in the germline V gene.

There are many counts of this clonotype. An end of the junction does not agree with germline; a read error may underlie this. This sequence joins TRBV27 and TRBJ2-3; D call uncertain. Germline CDR1 reads MNHEY; CDR2 reads SMNVEV (reference sequence). CDR3 length: 13 amino acids. As DNA, the CDR3 is TGCGCCAGCAGCTTTGGCTATACAGATACGCAGTATTTT. It codes for CASSFGYTDTQYF.

This sequence joins TRBV12-3 or TRBV12-4 and TRBJ2-7; 9 bases match TRBD1. The V gene end was trimmed by 3 bases and the J gene end by 5 bases; junction bases not matched to a gene: 5. This CDR3 has 14 amino acids. CDR3 bases: TGTGCCAGCAGTTTGGGGGGGGACAGGGACGAGCAGTACTTC. Translated, it gives CASSLGGDRDEQYF.

There are a few counts of this clonotype. The J gene is TRBJ2-4, the V gene TRBV19; D gene unclear. The CDR3 runs to 14 residues. Trimming stripped 3 bases from V and 2 bases from J, with 8 bases between. Per germline, CDR1 LNHDA and CDR2 SQIVND (reference sequence). The CDR3 sequence is CASSITLPKNIQYF. The CDR3 bases are TGTGCCAGTAGTATTACGCTCCCCAAAAACATTCAGTACTTC.

The chain uses TRBV7-9 and TRBJ1-3; no clear D. Germline lookup yields CDR1 SEHNR and CDR2 FQNEAQ (reference sequence). Trimming took 3 bases from V and 3 from J, leaving 6 bases between them. This CDR3 contains 13 residues. The CDR3 DNA reads as TGTGCCAGCAGCTTGGCGGTTGGAAACACCATATATTTT. It translates to CASSLAVGNTIYF.

This clonotype has a handful of counts. The V call is TRBV4-3, the J call TRBJ2-2; 9 positions match TRBD1. The CDR3 runs to 17 residues. J lost 6 bases, V lost 0 bases, and 8 bases had no gene match. Germline V gives CDR1 LGHNA, CDR2 YSLEER. The CDR3 here is CASSQDGGTGWAGELFF. The CDR3, as DNA: TGCGCCAGCAGCCAAGATGGGGGGACAGGGTGGGCCGGGGAGCTGTTTTTT.

The chain joins TRBV6-5 to TRBJ1-5; D ambiguous. Trimming cost V 2 bases and J 1 base, with 9 bases left between them. The CDR3 runs 15 residues. The germline CDR1 and CDR2 sequences are MNHEY and SVGAGI. CDR3 bases: TGTGCCAGCAGTTACACACAGACCAGCAATCAGCCCCAGCATTTT. Its protein product is CASSYTQTSNQPQHF.

This clonotype was recorded a few times. V is TRBV27 and J is TRBJ1-5, with 8 bases matching TRBD1. The V and J ends lost 7 bases and 7 bases, in that order; junction bases with no gene match: 12. The CDR3 totals 15 residues. Germline V gene lookup returns CDR1 MNHEY and CDR2 SMNVEV (reference sequence). In DNA form, the CDR3 reads TGTGCCAGCACCCCGGACAGGGAGCAGGGACAGCCCCAGCATTTT. Its translation is CASTPDREQGQPQHF.

V and J are TRBV7-9 and TRBJ1-2, with 10 bases fitting TRBD1. V dropped 2 bases and J dropped 8; count of bases not matched to a gene: 14. The CDR3 is made up of 17 amino acids. From germline, CDR1 is SEHNR and CDR2 FQNEAQ (reference sequence). CDR3 loop: CASSLTGRDRGGAGYTF. CDR3 bases: TGTGCCAGCAGCTTAACTGGCCGGGACAGGGGAGGTGCCGGCTACACCTTC.

The chain links TRBV7-9 to TRBJ2-3; TRBD1 aligns across 7 bases. Germline CDR1 SEHNR, CDR2 FQNEAQ (reference sequence). V lost 5 bases and J lost 6; bases outside the gene matches: 11. This CDR3 contains 15 residues. The CDR3 reads CASSETRGKRDTQYF. The CDR3 DNA reads as TGTGCCAGCAGCGAAACCAGGGGGAAGAGGGATACGCAGTATTTT.